A selection of T cell receptor beta chains follows, all from one sample in a study of blood T cell repertoires in COVID-19. TCRdb's copy holds only in-frame clones and misses some; the assay was immunoSEQ multiplex PCR. The sample contains 350,000 to 450,000 clones, around 89% of which appear only once. The sequenced sample was peripheral blood. These receptors were collected from a man in his forties with acute or convalescent COVID-19. The CDR3 runs from the conserved cysteine through the conserved F or W. D genes are given only for firm matches. Clone size appears in some rows only: once, few, many, or a class for an expanded clone.

clone_size d_call j_call v_call cdr3_aa cdr3_nt
. . TRBJ2-1 TRBV3-1/TRBV3-2 CASSRQRQAYNEQFF TGTGCCAGCAGCCGACAACGACAGGCGTACAATGAGCAGTTCTTC
. TRBD1 TRBJ2-2 TRBV7-2 CASSSTGYNGELFF TGTGCCAGCAGCTCGACAGGGTACAACGGGGAGCTGTTTTTT
few . TRBJ1-1 TRBV5-1 CASSSEAGITEAFF TGCGCCAGCAGCTCTGAGGCCGGAATCACTGAAGCTTTCTTT
. . TRBJ1-2 TRBV7-9 CASSRGQTNYGYTF TGTGCCAGCAGCAGAGGACAGACTAACTATGGCTACACCTTC
few . TRBJ1-5 TRBV27 CASSRHGGDQRQHF TGTGCCAGCAGCCGGCACGGGGGGGACCAGCGCCAGCATTTT
. TRBD1 TRBJ1-3 TRBV23-1 CASSHQDRGSGNTIYF TGCGCCAGCAGTCACCAAGACAGGGGGTCTGGAAACACCATATATTTT
. . TRBJ1-2 TRBV28 CASSRDRYGYTF TGTGCCAGCAGCCGCGACAGATATGGCTACACCTTC
. . TRBJ2-7 TRBV30 CAWEGLDSSYEQYF TGTGCCTGGGAAGGCCTTGACAGCTCCTACGAGCAGTACTTC
. . TRBJ1-5 TRBV28 CASSFSRSQPQHF TGTGCCAGCAGTTTTTCGAGGTCGCAGCCCCAGCATTTT
. . TRBJ1-4 TRBV5-1 CASSRGEKEKLFF TGCGCCAGCAGCAGAGGAGAGAAGGAAAAACTGTTTTTT
. TRBD2 TRBJ2-7 TRBV5-1 CASSYSSGNDEQYF TGCGCCAGCAGCTATTCTAGCGGGAATGACGAGCAGTACTTC
. . TRBJ2-1 TRBV5-6 CASSPSSYNEQFF TGTGCCAGCAGCCCGAGCTCCTACAATGAGCAGTTCTTC
. TRBD1 TRBJ1-6 TRBV15 CATSRSGTVGSYNSPLHF TGTGCCACCAGCAGATCAGGGACAGTGGGGTCCTATAATTCACCCCTCCACTTT
. . TRBJ1-1 TRBV29-1 CSVETGEAFF TGCAGCGTTGAGACTGGTGAAGCTTTCTTT
. . TRBJ1-1 TRBV10-3 CAISESTWSGGNTEAFF TGTGCCATCAGTGAGTCTACGTGGTCCGGCGGGAACACTGAAGCTTTCTTT
. TRBD1 TRBJ2-7 TRBV14 CASSQDPRQGAYEQYF TGTGCCAGCAGCCAAGATCCGAGACAGGGGGCCTACGAGCAGTACTTC
few . TRBJ2-7 TRBV21-1 CASSRHRDRGAQYF TGTGCCAGCAGCAGACACCGGGACAGGGGGGCGCAGTACTTC
few . TRBJ2-7 TRBV4-1 CASSLSSTGSYEQYF TGCGCCAGCAGCCTTTCCTCGACTGGCTCCTACGAGCAGTACTTC
. TRBD2 TRBJ2-1 TRBV6-2/TRBV6-3 CASSRLAVPGWNEQFF TGTGCCAGCAGTCGACTAGCGGTCCCCGGATGGAATGAGCAGTTCTTC
. TRBD1 TRBJ1-2 TRBV4-1 CASSQDPQGASYGYTF TGCGCCAGCAGCCAAGATCCACAGGGGGCGAGCTATGGCTACACCTTC
. . TRBJ2-7 TRBV9 CASSVGYGSSDEQYF TGTGCCAGCAGCGTAGGTTACGGGTCGAGCGACGAGCAGTACTTC
once TRBD1 TRBJ1-2 TRBV28 CASGDRVGYTF TGTGCCAGCGGGGACAGGGTTGGCTACACCTTC
few . TRBJ1-6 TRBV6-6 CASRTDSKYNSPLHF TGTGCCAGCAGGACGGACAGTAAATATAATTCACCCCTCCACTTT
. TRBD2 TRBJ2-7 TRBV28 CASSLWMLAGESEQYF TGTGCCAGCAGTTTATGGATGCTAGCGGGAGAATCCGAGCAGTACTTC
. TRBD1 TRBJ1-5 TRBV29-1 CSVTDRGTNQPQHF TGCAGCGTTACCGACAGGGGTACCAATCAGCCCCAGCATTTT
. TRBD1 TRBJ1-5 TRBV2 CASKDRVPQPQHF TGTGCCAGCAAAGACAGGGTTCCTCAGCCCCAGCATTTT
. . TRBJ1-2 TRBV7-2 CASSPITGFGYTF TGTGCCAGCAGTCCAATTACAGGGTTCGGCTACACCTTC
. TRBD1 TRBJ2-1 TRBV5-4 CASSPQTGSGDEQFF TGTGCCAGCAGCCCCCAGACAGGGTCTGGCGATGAGCAGTTCTTC
. TRBD2 TRBJ2-7 TRBV3-1/TRBV3-2 CASSQDPAGAPYEQYF TGTGCCAGCAGCCAAGATCCGGCGGGAGCCCCCTACGAGCAGTACTTC
. . TRBJ2-5 TRBV19 CASSLAGETQYF TGTGCCAGTAGTCTGGCGGGGGAGACCCAGTACTTC
. . TRBJ1-4 TRBV27 CASSLWAGEKLFF TGTGCCAGCAGTTTATGGGCTGGGGAAAAACTGTTTTTT
. TRBD2 TRBJ2-5 TRBV28 CASTSPAGGGETQYF TGTGCCAGCACCTCCCCCGCGGGGGGCGGCGAGACCCAGTACTTC
. TRBD2 TRBJ2-3 TRBV4-1 CASSHGRVWRGNTDTQYF TGCGCCAGCAGCCATGGAAGGGTTTGGCGGGGGAACACAGATACGCAGTATTTT
. TRBD2 TRBJ2-3 TRBV10-2 CASSESRAGTSNPTDTQYF TGCGCCAGCAGTGAGTCGAGGGCCGGGACTAGCAACCCCACAGATACGCAGTATTTT
. . TRBJ1-2 TRBV28 CATRGRTGLRIGGYTF TGTGCCACAAGGGGCCGCACAGGGTTAAGAATTGGTGGCTACACCTTC
. . TRBJ1-2 TRBV6-5 CASSYSPRNYGYTF TGTGCCAGCAGTTACTCTCCGCGTAACTATGGCTACACCTTC
. TRBD1 TRBJ2-5 TRBV3-1/TRBV3-2 CASSQARDRGREETQYF TGTGCCAGCAGCCAAGCCCGGGACAGGGGTCGAGAAGAGACCCAGTACTTC
. . TRBJ2-2 TRBV12-3/TRBV12-4 CASSFGGDGELFF TGTGCCAGCAGTTTCGGAGGGGACGGGGAGCTGTTTTTT
. . TRBJ1-1 TRBV12-3/TRBV12-4 CASSLGLIEAFF TGTGCCAGCAGTCTAGGACTGATTGAAGCTTTCTTT
few . TRBJ2-3 TRBV30 CASSGTQPGTDTQYF TGTGCCAGTTCCGGGACTCAACCCGGGACAGATACGCAGTATTTT
once TRBD2 TRBJ2-3 TRBV28 CASSSLAGGTDTQYF TGTGCCAGCAGTTCACTAGCGGGGGGCACAGATACGCAGTATTTT
. TRBD2 TRBJ2-1 TRBV7-9 CASSHLAGSYNEQFF TGTGCCAGCAGCCATCTAGCGGGGTCCTACAATGAGCAGTTCTTC
. . TRBJ2-6 TRBV7-3 CASSLPRGSSGANVLTF TGTGCCAGCAGCTTACCCCGGGGAAGCTCTGGGGCCAACGTCCTGACTTTC
. TRBD1 TRBJ1-1 TRBV6-6 CASRTGGVNTEAFF TGTGCCAGCAGGACAGGGGGCGTGAACACTGAAGCTTTCTTT
. . TRBJ2-7 TRBV7-6 CASSLKSWYPPESGGPPYEQYF TGTGCCAGCAGCTTAAAATCATGGTATCCTCCCGAATCAGGGGGGCCCCCCTACGAGCAGTACTTC
. . TRBJ2-7 TRBV2 CASAPRGEQYF TGTGCCAGCGCGCCCCGGGGCGAGCAGTACTTC
. . TRBJ2-5 TRBV6-6 CASAHGTDQETQYF TGTGCCAGCGCCCACGGAACAGACCAAGAGACCCAGTACTTC
. . TRBJ2-7 TRBV7-8 CASSLFSALPQYEQYF TGTGCCAGCAGCTTATTTTCAGCCCTACCACAGTACGAGCAGTACTTC
. . TRBJ1-4 TRBV30 CAWSGGQLNEKLFF TGTGCCTGGAGTGGTGGGCAGCTCAATGAAAAACTGTTTTTT
. . TRBJ1-1 TRBV2 CASSDVGLRTEAFF TGTGCCAGCAGTGATGTGGGGCTGCGCACTGAAGCTTTCTTT
. TRBD2 TRBJ2-1 TRBV10-2 CASSDRGPGREGLFNNEQFF TGCGCCAGCAGTGACAGGGGTCCGGGGCGGGAGGGCCTTTTTAACAATGAGCAGTTCTTC
once TRBD2 TRBJ2-2 TRBV30 CARTRAGRNTGELFF TGTGCCAGAACCCGAGCGGGGCGAAACACCGGGGAGCTGTTTTTT
. . TRBJ2-7 TRBV15 CATSRVSSNPAGEQYF TGTGCCACCAGCAGAGTGAGTTCTAACCCAGCGGGCGAGCAGTACTTC
. TRBD1 TRBJ2-5 TRBV5-1 CASSFPAGGQETQYF TGCGCCAGCAGCTTTCCGGCAGGGGGCCAAGAGACCCAGTACTTC
. . TRBJ1-2 TRBV28 CASSWGQPYYGYTF TGTGCCAGCAGTTGGGGCCAGCCCTACTATGGCTACACCTTC
once TRBD1 TRBJ2-5 TRBV6-5 CASSTRDRAWETQYF TGTGCCAGCAGTACTCGGGACAGGGCCTGGGAGACCCAGTACTTC
. TRBD2 TRBJ2-7 TRBV20-1 CSASGTPRQSRGGRGEQYF TGCAGTGCTAGTGGTACCCCCCGTCAATCGCGGGGGGGCCGAGGCGAGCAGTACTTC
. TRBD1 TRBJ2-3 TRBV10-3 CAISESGQGVTDTQYF TGTGCCATCAGTGAGTCCGGACAGGGGGTTACAGATACGCAGTATTTT
. TRBD2 TRBJ2-1 TRBV29-1 CSVEWLAGGGEQFF TGCAGCGTTGAGTGGCTAGCGGGAGGGGGTGAGCAGTTCTTC
. TRBD1 TRBJ1-6 TRBV4-1 CASSHPGWAGGLTLHF TGCGCCAGCAGCCACCCAGGGTGGGCAGGGGGTCTCACCCTCCACTTT